These 27 T cell receptor beta chains were all obtained from the same sample, sequenced in a study of shared clonotypes between healthy human individuals. Using immunoSEQ multiplex PCR, the repertoire was profiled, and TCRdb retains in-frame clones only, with some absent. The sample has about 2 million clones; roughly 94% are singletons. Selected positively for CCR7 and CD45RO-negative, naive CD8 cells excluded terminally differentiated effector memory CD45RA+ cells. The sample consisted of naive CD8+ T cells sorted from blood. The receptors originated from a man in his late teens or twenties in good health.

V usage is TRBV2 and J usage is TRBJ2-1; 9 bases are a match to TRBD2. Germline assignment: CDR1 SNHLY and CDR2 FYNNEI. Germline trimming cut 2 bases from V and 8 bases from J; bases unmatched to any gene: 7. This CDR3 has 15 residues. The CDR3 bases are TGTGCCAGCAGTGAATCCGGGACTAGCTTGCATGAGCAGTTCTTC. This encodes CASSESGTSLHEQFF. The whole variable domain, remainder taken from reference TRBV2 and TRBJ2-1, is EPEVTQTPSHQVTQMGQEVILRCVPISNHLYFYWYRQILGQKVEFLVSFYNNEISEKSEIFDDQFSVERPDGSNFTLKIRSTKLEDSAMYFCASSESGTSLHEQFFGPGTRLTVL.

The J gene is TRBJ1-1, the V gene TRBV6-5; D call uncertain. Germline V gives CDR1 MNHEY, CDR2 SVGAGI. The ends were cut back, 4 bases at V and 6 bases at J, with 6 bases in the middle. This CDR3 is built from 11 residues. For the CDR3, the DNA is TGTGCCAGCAGTTGGTCCCCTGAAGCTTTCTTT. It yields the protein CASSWSPEAFF.

The rearrangement links TRBV7-9 to TRBJ1-1; D gene ambiguous. The CDR3 runs to 13 residues. Looked up from germline, CDR1 is SEHNR and CDR2 is FQNEAQ (reference sequence). The V end was cut by 5 bases, the J end by 5 bases, with 12 bases between. The CDR3 is CASSQTWDTEAFF. In DNA form, the CDR3 reads TGTGCCAGCAGCCAGACGTGGGATACTGAAGCTTTCTTT. Using reference TRBV7-9 and TRBJ1-1 for the parts outside the CDR3, the full variable domain is DTGVSQNPRHKITKRGQNVTFRCDPISEHNRLYWYRQTLGQGPEFLTYFQNEAQLEKSRLLSDRFSAERPKGSFSTLEIQRTEQGDSAMYLCASSQTWDTEAFFGQGTRLTVV.

CDR3 coding DNA: TGTGCCAGCAGTTTATGGGCGGGGGCAGGAAACGAGCAGTACTTC. It specifies CASSLWAGAGNEQYF. The genes are TRBV27 and TRBJ2-7, with D possibly being TRBD2 (7 bases). Between the trimmed V and J ends, which lost 1 base and 5 bases, there was a span of 15 bases. CDR1 is MNHEY, CDR2 SMNVEV, per germline (reference sequence). The CDR3 extends over 15 amino acids.

The chain uses TRBV30 and TRBJ1-2; D is unresolved. Per the germline V gene, CDR1 is GTSNPN and CDR2 is SVGIG (reference sequence). The CDR3 consists of 12 residues. Trimming took off 3 bases at V and 4 bases at J, with 9 bases between the two ends. CDR3 amino acids: CAWSVAAYGYTF. In DNA, the CDR3 is TGTGCCTGGAGCGTGGCAGCCTATGGCTACACCTTC.

This chain joins TRBV28 and TRBJ2-5; a weak D match, TRBD2 (6 bases). The CDR3 sequence is 16 residues long. V lost 7 bases to trimming and J lost 2 bases, with 20 bases between them. Per the germline V gene, CDR1 is MDHEN and CDR2 is SYDVKM. The CDR3 DNA follows: TGTGCCAGCACGACCAACGCGGAGGGCTTACAAGAGACCCAGTACTTC. Protein product: CASTTNAEGLQETQYF.

This chain links TRBV6-1 with TRBJ2-7; D not certain. Germline CDR1 reads MNHNS; CDR2 reads SASEGT. The germline V and J ends were trimmed by 0 bases and 3 bases, with 12 bases remaining between them. This CDR3 comprises 15 residues. The chain's CDR3 is CASSEAQSSVYEQYF. CDR3 coding DNA: TGTGCCAGCAGTGAAGCACAATCTTCAGTCTACGAGCAGTACTTC.

The chain is built from TRBV19 and TRBJ2-3; D uncertain. The CDR3 covers 14 residues. Germline CDR1 reads LNHDA; CDR2 reads SQIVND (reference sequence). Trimming shortened V by 1 base and J by 0 bases, and 5 bases separated the two germline ends. The CDR3 DNA reads TGTGCCAGTAGTATAGCAGCCAGCACAGATACGCAGTATTTT. Translation: CASSIAASTDTQYF.

The chain joins TRBV19 to TRBJ2-1; 7 positions match TRBD1. The CDR3 loop spans 13 amino acids. Looked up from germline, CDR1 is LNHDA and CDR2 is SQIVND (reference sequence). Trimming cost V 5 bases and J 8 bases; bases outside gene matches: 6. CDR3 DNA: TGTGCCAGTAGTCCAAGACAGGGAGATGAGCAGTTCTTC. This sequence encodes CASSPRQGDEQFF.

The rearrangement links TRBV9 to TRBJ2-1, with 14 nucleotides matching TRBD2. Per germline, CDR1 SGDLS and CDR2 YYNGEE. V lost 3 bases and J lost 5; bases outside the gene matches: 4. CDR3 length: 16 residues. CDR3 region: CASSAGTSGSHNEQFF. CDR3 bases: TGTGCCAGCAGCGCCGGGACTAGCGGGAGCCACAATGAGCAGTTCTTC.

The chain links TRBV4-1 to TRBJ2-7, with D perhaps matching TRBD1 (6 bases). Trimming left V 0 bases short and J 0 bases short, with 12 bases between. CDR3 length equals 16 residues. Per the germline V gene, CDR1 is MGHRA and CDR2 is YSYEKL. DNA for the CDR3: TGCGCCAGCAGCCAAGAGTCCGACAGGAGCTCCTACGAGCAGTACTTC. Translated: CASSQESDRSSYEQYF.

The chain combines TRBV27 with TRBJ1-1; TRBD1 agrees at 8 bases. CDR3 length: 13 residues. Germline CDR1 and CDR2: MNHEY and SMNVEV (reference sequence). The V gene end was trimmed by 0 bases and the J gene end by 10 bases; junction bases not matched to a gene: 4. The CDR3 region is CASSLSGGQVAFF. For the CDR3, the DNA is TGTGCCAGCAGTTTATCGGGGGGACAGGTAGCTTTCTTT.

As regards this clone: Other DNA sequences in the same sample also yield this CDR3. The rearrangement joins TRBV29-1 to TRBJ2-7; a possible D gene is TRBD2 (5 bases). V lost 2 bases, J lost 4 bases, and 12 bases lay in between. CDR3 size: 13 residues. Germline CDR1 reads SQVTM; CDR2 reads ANQGSEA. Written as DNA, the CDR3 is TGCAGCGTTGAATCGGGGAGTTCTTACGAGCAGTACTTC. It codes for CSVESGSSYEQYF.

The chain has TRBV2 and TRBJ1-4, with D possibly being TRBD1 (6 bases). The ends were cut back, 2 bases at V and 5 bases at J, with 18 bases in the middle. Per the germline V gene, CDR1 is SNHLY and CDR2 is FYNNEI. This CDR3 is 17 amino acids long. The CDR3 spells CASSEPEDRSENEKLFF. In nucleotides, the CDR3 is TGTGCCAGCAGTGAACCTGAAGACAGGTCGGAAAATGAAAAACTGTTTTTT.

The chain combines TRBV4-2 with TRBJ2-3, with D perhaps matching TRBD1 (5 bases). The V end lost 0 bases, the J end lost 2 bases, and 15 bases lay between the germline ends. The germline V gene encodes CDR1 LGHNA and CDR2 YNFKEQ. The CDR3 covers 17 residues. CDR3 residues: CASSQDLAGQDTDTQYF. The CDR3 nucleotides read TGTGCCAGCAGCCAAGATCTGGCAGGGCAAGACACAGATACGCAGTATTTT.

This chain links TRBV5-1 with TRBJ1-3; 9 nucleotides align to TRBD1. The J segment lost 5 bases and the V segment lost 4 bases, leaving 10 bases of the junction unmatched. The CDR3 covers 16 residues. Germline V gene sequence: CDR1 SGHRS, CDR2 YFSETQ. DNA for the CDR3: TGCGCCAGCAGCCCTCGGACAGGGGAAGACAGAAACACCATATATTTT. Translating gives CASSPRTGEDRNTIYF.

This rearrangement joins TRBV9 to TRBJ2-7, with 8 bases that match TRBD1. This CDR3 region has 17 residues. Germline lookup yields CDR1 SGDLS and CDR2 YYNGEE. The V segment lost 4 bases and the J segment 0 bases; nucleotides outside the gene matches: 12. CDR3 DNA sequence: TGTGCCAGCAGCATATTCAATGGGGGACAGGTCTCCTACGAGCAGTACTTC. It translates to CASSIFNGGQVSYEQYF.

The genes are TRBV9 and TRBJ2-7; D is possibly TRBD1 (6 bases). This CDR3 comprises 15 residues. Germline lookup yields CDR1 SGDLS and CDR2 YYNGEE. Trimming took off 0 bases at V and 4 bases at J, with 14 bases between the two ends. The DNA for the CDR3 is TGTGCCAGCAGCGTAGCTGGGCAGGGGATTTACGAGCAGTACTTC. Amino acid sequence: CASSVAGQGIYEQYF.

The J gene is TRBJ2-5, the V gene TRBV4-1, with D tentatively TRBD1 (5 bases). CDR3 size: 16 residues. Between the trimmed V and J ends, which lost 0 bases and 4 bases, there was a span of 15 bases. CDR1 is MGHRA, CDR2 YSYEKL, per germline. In DNA form, the CDR3 reads TGCGCCAGCAGCCAAGAGCCCCCAGGGTTCGGAGAGACCCAGTACTTC. Encoded protein: CASSQEPPGFGETQYF.

This rearrangement joins TRBV7-6 to TRBJ2-5; possibly TRBD1 for D (6 bases). Trimming left V 4 bases short and J 1 base short, with 13 bases between. CDR1 is SGHVS and CDR2 is FNYEAQ in the germline V gene. The CDR3 totals 15 residues. The CDR3 coding sequence is TGTGCCAGCAGCTATCCCCAGGGGCCCCAAGAGACCCAGTACTTC. Its protein is CASSYPQGPQETQYF.

V and J are TRBV5-6 and TRBJ2-2; TRBD1 matches at 7 bases. The V and J ends lost 0 bases and 5 bases, in that order; junction bases with no gene match: 4. Germline CDR1 reads SGHDT; CDR2 reads YYEEEE. The length of the CDR3 is 15 residues. The CDR3 region has the DNA TGTGCCAGCAGCTTGGAACAGGGGTTAACCGGGGAGCTGTTTTTT. It encodes CASSLEQGLTGELFF.

The genes are TRBV29-1 and TRBJ2-1; 11 bases line up with TRBD2. Germline CDR1 SQVTM, CDR2 ANQGSEA. V lost 2 bases to trimming and J lost 4 bases; unmatched junction nucleotides: 1. The CDR3 runs 14 residues. The CDR3 nucleotides are TGCAGCGTTGAACCTAGCGGGAGGTACAATGAGCAGTTCTTC. This codes for CSVEPSGRYNEQFF.

V and J are TRBV5-1 and TRBJ2-3; tentative D call: TRBD2 (5 bases). The CDR3 consists of 15 residues. V shed 0 bases and J shed 4 bases, with 12 bases lying between them. Germline V lookup: CDR1 SGHRS, CDR2 YFSETQ. The CDR3 spells CASSLGLAVSDTQYF. In DNA form, the CDR3 reads TGCGCCAGCAGCTTGGGGCTAGCTGTCTCAGATACGCAGTATTTT.

The V and J genes are TRBV2 and TRBJ1-1; 8 bases are a match to TRBD1. Germline CDR1 reads SNHLY; CDR2 reads FYNNEI. V lost 6 bases and J lost 5; bases outside the gene matches: 8. The CDR3 is 14 amino acids. CDR3 bases: TGTGCCAGCAGCGTTGCAGGGGGCAGAACTGAAGCTTTCTTT. Protein sequence: CASSVAGGRTEAFF.

The CDR3: CAIRETGMNTEAFF. DNA of the CDR3: TGTGCCATCAGGGAGACAGGGATGAACACTGAAGCTTTCTTT. The gene calls are TRBV10-3 and TRBJ1-1; 7 positions agree with TRBD1. The CDR3 runs 14 residues. Trimming at V came to 6 bases and at J to 0 bases, leaving 4 bases not matched to a gene. Germline V gene sequence: CDR1 ENHRY, CDR2 SYGVKD.

This clone was seen just once. The chain carries TRBV7-6 and TRBJ2-1, with 10 bases matching TRBD2. Germline assignment: CDR1 SGHVS and CDR2 FNYEAQ. This CDR3 is 17 amino acids long. With V trimmed by 1 base and J by 6 bases, 9 bases remained unmatched. The DNA of the CDR3 is TGTGCCAGCAGCTTAGGGGAACTAGCGGGGACTGGCAATGAGCAGTTCTTC. This sequence encodes CASSLGELAGTGNEQFF.

The chain links TRBV5-6 to TRBJ2-3; no clear D. Trimming shortened V by 0 bases and J by 1 base, and 9 bases separated the two germline ends. The CDR3 contains 15 residues. Germline-derived CDR1 and CDR2 are SGHDT and YYEEEE. The CDR3 reads CASSLAYSGTDTQYF. The CDR3 nucleotides read TGTGCCAGCAGCTTGGCCTACAGTGGCACAGATACGCAGTATTTT.